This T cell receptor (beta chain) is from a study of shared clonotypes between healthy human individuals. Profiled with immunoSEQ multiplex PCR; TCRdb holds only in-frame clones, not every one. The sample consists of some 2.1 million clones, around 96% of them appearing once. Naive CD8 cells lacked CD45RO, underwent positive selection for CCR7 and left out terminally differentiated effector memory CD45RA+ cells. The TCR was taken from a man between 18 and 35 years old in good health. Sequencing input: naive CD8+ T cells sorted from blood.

CDR3 amino acids: CSVEGNAEAFF. The CDR3 DNA reads TGCAGCGTTGAGGGTAATGCTGAAGCTTTCTTT. The V call is TRBV29-1, the J call TRBJ1-1; no definite D call. CDR3 size: 11 residues. Germline values: CDR1 SQVTM, CDR2 ANQGSEA. V was cut by 3 bases and J by 6 bases, with 8 bases left in between.